These 3 T cell receptor beta chains came from one sample sequenced in a study of cytomegalovirus exposure and HLA in healthy donors. 60 Vbeta and 13 Jbeta primers were used in PCR. Clones were read by immunoSEQ multiplex PCR, and TCRdb kept only the in-frame ones, dropping some. Among 200,000 or so clones listed, about 87% were seen once. Sample: PBMCs. The receptors here all came from a man aged 25-45 years in good health and CMV-seronegative.

This rearrangement joins TRBV6-5 to TRBJ1-6, with TRBD1 matching 9 bases. CDR1 and CDR2 from the germline V gene are MNHEY and SVGAGI. The ends lost 2 bases at V and 7 bases at J; junction bases unmatched: 3. This CDR3 has 15 residues. CDR3 protein: CASSYIGTGNSPLHF. The CDR3 DNA is TGTGCCAGCAGTTACATTGGGACAGGGAATTCACCCCTCCACTTT.

The J gene is TRBJ2-7, the V gene TRBV5-4; no firm D call. Germline loops: CDR1 SGHNT, CDR2 YYREEE (reference sequence). V was trimmed by 5 bases and J by 5 bases, leaving 11 bases between them. The CDR3 covers 12 residues. The DNA for the CDR3 is TGTGCCAGCAGTTTTGGGCCCAACGAGCAGTACTTC. Translated, it gives CASSFGPNEQYF. Supplemented by reference TRBV5-4 and TRBJ2-7, the full variable domain reads ETGVTQSPTHLIKTRGQQVTLRCSSQSGHNTVSWYQQALGQGPQFIFQYYREEENGRGNFPPRFSGLQFPNYSSELNVNALELDDSALYLCASSFGPNEQYFGPGTRLTVT.

The rearrangement uses TRBV5-1 and TRBJ2-2; possible D gene TRBD2, 5 bases. With 2 bases removed from V and 4 bases from J, the gap between germline ends came to 9 bases. The CDR3 length is 14 residues. CDR1 is SGHRS and CDR2 is YFSETQ in the germline V gene. The DNA for the CDR3 is TGCGCCAGCAGCTTCTCGGGATCCACCGGGGAGCTGTTTTTT. Translated: CASSFSGSTGELFF.